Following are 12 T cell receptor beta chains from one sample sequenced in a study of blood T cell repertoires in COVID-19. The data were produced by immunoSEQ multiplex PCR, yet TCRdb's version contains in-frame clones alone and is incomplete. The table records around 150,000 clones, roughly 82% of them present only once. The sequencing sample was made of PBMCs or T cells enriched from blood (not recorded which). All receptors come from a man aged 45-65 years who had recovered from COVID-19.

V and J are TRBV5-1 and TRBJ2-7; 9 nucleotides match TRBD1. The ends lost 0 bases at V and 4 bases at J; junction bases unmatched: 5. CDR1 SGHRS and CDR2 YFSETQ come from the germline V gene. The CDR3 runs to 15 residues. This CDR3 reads CASSLATGGVYEQYF. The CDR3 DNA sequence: TGCGCCAGCAGCTTGGCTACAGGGGGCGTATACGAGCAGTACTTC.

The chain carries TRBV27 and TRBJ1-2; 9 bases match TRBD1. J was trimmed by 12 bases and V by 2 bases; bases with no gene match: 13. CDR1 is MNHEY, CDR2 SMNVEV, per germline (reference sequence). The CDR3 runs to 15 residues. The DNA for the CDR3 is TGTGCCAGCAGTTTAAAAAGAGGGGGACAGGGACCTGACACCTTC. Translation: CASSLKRGGQGPDTF.

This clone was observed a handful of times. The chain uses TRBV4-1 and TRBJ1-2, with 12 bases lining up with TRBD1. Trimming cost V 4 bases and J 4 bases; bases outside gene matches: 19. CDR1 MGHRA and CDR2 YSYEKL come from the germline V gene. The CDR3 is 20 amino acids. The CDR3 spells CASSPEAEGDRGLGRYGYTF. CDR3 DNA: TGCGCCAGCAGCCCCGAAGCGGAGGGGGACAGGGGGCTAGGGCGCTATGGCTACACCTTC.

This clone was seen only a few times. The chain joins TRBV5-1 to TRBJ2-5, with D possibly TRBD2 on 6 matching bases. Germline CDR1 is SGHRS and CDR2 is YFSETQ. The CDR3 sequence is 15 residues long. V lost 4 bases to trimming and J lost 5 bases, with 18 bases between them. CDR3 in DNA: TGCGCCAGCAGCCCCGAAGGGACTCCGACGGAGACCCAGTACTTC. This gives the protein CASSPEGTPTETQYF.

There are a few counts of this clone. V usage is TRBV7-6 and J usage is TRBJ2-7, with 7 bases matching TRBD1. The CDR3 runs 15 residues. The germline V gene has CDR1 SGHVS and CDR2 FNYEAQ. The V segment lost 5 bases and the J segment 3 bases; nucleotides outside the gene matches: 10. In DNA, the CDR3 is TGTGCCAGCAGCACCACAGGGGCCCTCCTCTACGAGCAGTACTTC. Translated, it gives CASSTTGALLYEQYF.

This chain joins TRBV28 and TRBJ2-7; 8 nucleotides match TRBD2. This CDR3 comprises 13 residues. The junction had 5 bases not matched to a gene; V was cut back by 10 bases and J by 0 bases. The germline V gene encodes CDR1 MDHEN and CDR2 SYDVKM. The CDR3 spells CATYGGGSYEQYF. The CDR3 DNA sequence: TGTGCCACATACGGGGGGGGCTCCTACGAGCAGTACTTC.

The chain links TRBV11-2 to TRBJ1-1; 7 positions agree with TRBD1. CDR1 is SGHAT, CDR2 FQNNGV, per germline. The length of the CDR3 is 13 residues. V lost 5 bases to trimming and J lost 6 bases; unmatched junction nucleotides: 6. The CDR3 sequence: CASSLSTGAEAFF. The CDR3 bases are TGTGCCAGCAGCCTCTCAACAGGGGCTGAAGCTTTCTTT.

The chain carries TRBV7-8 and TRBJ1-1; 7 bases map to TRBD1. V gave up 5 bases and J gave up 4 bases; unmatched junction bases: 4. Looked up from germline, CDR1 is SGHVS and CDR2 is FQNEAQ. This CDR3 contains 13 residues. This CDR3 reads CASSPSGGTEAFF. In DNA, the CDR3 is TGTGCCAGCAGCCCATCAGGGGGCACTGAAGCTTTCTTT.

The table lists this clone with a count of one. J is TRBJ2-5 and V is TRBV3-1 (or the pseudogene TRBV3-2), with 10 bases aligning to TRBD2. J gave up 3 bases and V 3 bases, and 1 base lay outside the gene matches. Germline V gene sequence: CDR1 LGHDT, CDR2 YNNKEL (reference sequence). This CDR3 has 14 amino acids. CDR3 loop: CASSHLAGEETQYF. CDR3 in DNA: TGTGCCAGCAGCCACCTAGCGGGGGAAGAGACCCAGTACTTC.

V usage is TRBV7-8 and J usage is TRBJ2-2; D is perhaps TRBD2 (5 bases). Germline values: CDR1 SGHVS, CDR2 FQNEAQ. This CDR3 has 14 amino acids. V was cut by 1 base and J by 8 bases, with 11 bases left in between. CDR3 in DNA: TGTGCCAGCAGCTTAGTTTTAGCGTCGGGGGAGCTGTTTTTT. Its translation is CASSLVLASGELFF.

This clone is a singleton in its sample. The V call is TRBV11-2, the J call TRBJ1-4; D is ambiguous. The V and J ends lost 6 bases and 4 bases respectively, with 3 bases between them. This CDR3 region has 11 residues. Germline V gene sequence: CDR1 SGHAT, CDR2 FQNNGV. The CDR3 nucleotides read TGTGCCAGCAGTAGTAATGAAAAACTGTTTTTT. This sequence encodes CASSSNEKLFF.

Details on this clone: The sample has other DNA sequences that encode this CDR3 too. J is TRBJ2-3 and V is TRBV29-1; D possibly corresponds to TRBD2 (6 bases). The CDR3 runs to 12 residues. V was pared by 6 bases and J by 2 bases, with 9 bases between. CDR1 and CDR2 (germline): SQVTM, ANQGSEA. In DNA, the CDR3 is TGCAGCGTGGGGGGAGTCACAGATACGCAGTATTTT. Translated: CSVGGVTDTQYF.